The sequence of this T cell receptor beta chain was determined in a study of blood T cell repertoires in COVID-19. The protocol was immunoSEQ multiplex PCR, while the TCRdb copy is restricted to in-frame clones and leaves out a portion. Of under 350,000 clones in the sample, approximately 90% were seen once. With 6 bases removed from V and 7 bases from J, the gap between germline ends came to 22 bases. The CDR3 runs 15 residues. CDR1 is SQVTM, CDR2 ANQGSEA, per germline. The TCR comes from a man in his forties with acute or convalescent COVID-19. Sequenced input: peripheral blood. The rearrangement uses TRBV29-1 and TRBJ2-1, with D maybe TRBD2 (7 bases). The CDR3 DNA sequence: TGCAGCGTGGGATGGGGGGGGCGCGGAGGAAATGAGCAGTTCTTC. This translates into CSVGWGGRGGNEQFF.